This TCR beta chain is from a study of molecular identifiers for immune sequencing clone quantification. Whole-study context: Replicate experiments took RNA from 20,000 or 100,000 naive CD8 cells, divided it five ways and sequenced four.

Findings and caveats of the study: Spiked Jurkat TCR RNA originating from one cell could reportedly be identified amid one million naive cells.

Preparation of naive CD8 libraries involved roughly 19,000 to 1,000,000 sorted cells and 10%, 30% or 50% RNA. As concerns this clonotype: Its antigen remains unknown. The DNA is omitted, as the CDR3 cannot be located on it reliably, and the CDR3 follows TCRdb's listing.

Germline CDR1 is SGDLS and CDR2 is YYNGEE. The CDR3 totals 15 residues, both ends included. One entry per CDR3 protein results from TCRdb running MiXCR on the PCR reads. Of about 510,000 distinct CDR3 sequences listed, 20% to 25% were seen once; the top ten hold more than 0.8%. The clonotype was recovered from a human donor in good health. Some libraries in this study had Jurkat cell RNA spiked in. V usage is TRBV9 and J usage is TRBJ2-7; the DNA was not used to check the table's D call, TRBD1. The sample taken for sequencing was naive CD8+ T cells from blood, with Jurkat cell RNA spiked in. Stated subset: FACS-sorted CD8+CD4-CCR7+CD45RA+ naive T cells. This chain's CDR3 is CACSAGDSLAYEQYF.